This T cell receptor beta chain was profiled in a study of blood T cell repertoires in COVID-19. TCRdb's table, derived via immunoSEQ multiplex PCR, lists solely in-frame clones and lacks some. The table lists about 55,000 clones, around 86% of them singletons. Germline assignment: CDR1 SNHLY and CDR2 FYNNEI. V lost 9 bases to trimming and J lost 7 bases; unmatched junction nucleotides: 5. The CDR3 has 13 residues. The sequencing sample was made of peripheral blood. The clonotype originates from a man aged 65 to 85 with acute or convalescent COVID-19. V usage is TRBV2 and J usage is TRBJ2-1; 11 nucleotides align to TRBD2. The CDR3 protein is CASSGRAENEQFF. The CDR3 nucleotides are TGTGCCAGTAGCGGGAGGGCGGAGAATGAGCAGTTCTTC.